This TCR beta chain came from a study of tumor and adjacent non-tumor tissue in lung cancer. As for the study in general: The cohort had 12 adenocarcinoma, 2 squamous cell and 1 small cell patients. Study-level findings and limits: Significantly higher TCR diversity was found in tumor than normal lung. Higher tumor TCR diversity was associated with shorter survival.

This sample's RNA came from whole unsorted tissue. More than 3 cm separated this lung sample from the edge of the tumor. A modified ARM-PCR protocol with three rounds of nested PCR amplified TCRbeta. TCRdb independently ran MiXCR on the multiplex PCR reads; one entry per CDR3 protein. The data show about 67,000 distinct CDR3 sequences, more than 65% seen once. With regard to this clonotype: Its antigen is currently unknown.

Germline CDR1 MNHNY, CDR2 SVGAGI (reference sequence). The V end was cut by 8 bases, the J end by 4 bases, with 17 bases between. The CDR3 is 14 residues long. The genes are TRBV6-6 and TRBJ1-2; maybe TRBD1 (5 bases). This TCR was recovered from a man between 60 and 75 years old with non-small cell lung cancer. The specimen sequenced was distant non-tumor lung tissue. The CDR3 is CASGSSDSTYGYTF. The CDR3 nucleotides are TGTGCCAGCGGGTCCTCTGACAGCACCTATGGCTACACCTTC.